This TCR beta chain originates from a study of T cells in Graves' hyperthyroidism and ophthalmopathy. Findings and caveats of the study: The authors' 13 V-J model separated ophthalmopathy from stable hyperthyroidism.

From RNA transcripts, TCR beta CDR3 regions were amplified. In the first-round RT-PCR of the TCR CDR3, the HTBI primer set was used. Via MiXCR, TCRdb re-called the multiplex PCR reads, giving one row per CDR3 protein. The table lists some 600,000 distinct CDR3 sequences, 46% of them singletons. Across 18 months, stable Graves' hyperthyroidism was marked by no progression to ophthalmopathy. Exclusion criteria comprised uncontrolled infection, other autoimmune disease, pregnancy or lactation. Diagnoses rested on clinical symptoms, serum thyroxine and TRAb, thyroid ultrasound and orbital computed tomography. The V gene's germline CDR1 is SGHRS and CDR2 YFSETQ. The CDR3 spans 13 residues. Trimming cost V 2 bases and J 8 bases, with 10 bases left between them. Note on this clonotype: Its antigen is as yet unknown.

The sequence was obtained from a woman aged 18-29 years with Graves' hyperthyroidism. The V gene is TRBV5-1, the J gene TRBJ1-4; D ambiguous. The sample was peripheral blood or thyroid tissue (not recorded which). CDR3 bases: TGCGCCAGCAGCTTTGGCACAAGGGAAAAACTGTTTTTT. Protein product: CASSFGTREKLFF.